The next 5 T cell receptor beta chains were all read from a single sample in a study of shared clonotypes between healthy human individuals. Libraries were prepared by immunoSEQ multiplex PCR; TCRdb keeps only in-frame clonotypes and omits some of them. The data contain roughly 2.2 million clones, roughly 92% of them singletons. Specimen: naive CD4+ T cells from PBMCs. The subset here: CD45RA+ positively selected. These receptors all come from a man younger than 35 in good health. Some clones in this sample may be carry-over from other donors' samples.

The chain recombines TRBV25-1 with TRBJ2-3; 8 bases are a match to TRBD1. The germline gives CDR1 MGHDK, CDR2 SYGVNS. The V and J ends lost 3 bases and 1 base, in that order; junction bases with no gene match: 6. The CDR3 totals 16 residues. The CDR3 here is CASSEQGAGGTDTQYF. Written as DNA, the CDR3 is TGTGCCAGCAGTGAGCAGGGGGCCGGAGGCACAGATACGCAGTATTTT.

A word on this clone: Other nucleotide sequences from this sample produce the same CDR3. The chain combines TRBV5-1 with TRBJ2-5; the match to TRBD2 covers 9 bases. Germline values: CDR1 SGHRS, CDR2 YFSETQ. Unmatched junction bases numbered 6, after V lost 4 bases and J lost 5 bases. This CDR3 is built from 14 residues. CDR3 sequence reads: CASSPGLASETQYF. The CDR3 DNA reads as TGCGCCAGCAGCCCGGGACTAGCCTCGGAGACCCAGTACTTC. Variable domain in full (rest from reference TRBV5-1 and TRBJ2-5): KAGVTQTPRYLIKTRGQQVTLSCSPISGHRSVSWYQQTPGQGLQFLFEYFSETQRNKGNFPGRFSGRQFSNSRSEMNVSTLELGDSALYLCASSPGLASETQYFGPGTRLLVL.

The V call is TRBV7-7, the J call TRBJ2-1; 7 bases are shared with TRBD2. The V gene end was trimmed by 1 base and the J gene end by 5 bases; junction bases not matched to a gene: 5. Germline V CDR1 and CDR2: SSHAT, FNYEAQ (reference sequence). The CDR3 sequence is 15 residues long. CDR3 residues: CASSLVAGADNEQFF. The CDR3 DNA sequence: TGTGCCAGCAGCTTAGTTGCGGGAGCAGACAATGAGCAGTTCTTC.

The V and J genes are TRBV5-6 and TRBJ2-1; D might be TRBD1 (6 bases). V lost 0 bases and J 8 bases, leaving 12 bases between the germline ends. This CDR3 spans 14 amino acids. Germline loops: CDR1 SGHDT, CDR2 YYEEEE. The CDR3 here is CASSLDRVVYEQFF. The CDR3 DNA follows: TGTGCCAGCAGCTTGGACAGGGTTGTCTATGAGCAGTTCTTC.

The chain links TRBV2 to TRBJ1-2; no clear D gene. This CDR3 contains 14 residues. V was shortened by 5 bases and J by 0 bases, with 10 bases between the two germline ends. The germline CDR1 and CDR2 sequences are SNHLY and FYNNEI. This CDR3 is CASSSYGPNYGYTF. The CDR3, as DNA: TGTGCCAGCAGTTCTTACGGACCTAACTATGGCTACACCTTC.